The 2 T cell receptor beta chains below come from one sample, sequenced in a study of blood T cell repertoires in COVID-19. Clones were read by immunoSEQ multiplex PCR, and TCRdb kept only the in-frame ones, dropping some. The sample shows some 310,000 clones, roughly nine tenths of them seen only once. The sequenced material came from peripheral blood. The receptors come from a woman aged 30 to 39 with COVID-19, enrolled during active disease.

V and J are TRBV6-5 and TRBJ2-3; D is unclear. The V end lost 6 bases, the J end lost 5 bases, and 9 bases lay between the germline ends. CDR3 size: 12 residues. Germline assignment: CDR1 MNHEY and CDR2 SVGAGI. CDR3 coding DNA: TGTGCCAGCAGCGCGGAGCGAGATACGCAGTATTTT. Its protein is CASSAERDTQYF.

This clone was observed once. The V and J genes are TRBV18 and TRBJ2-1; 10 bases align to TRBD1. Germline V gene sequence: CDR1 KGHSH, CDR2 LQKENI. With 4 bases clipped from V and 2 bases from J, the junction kept 5 bases outside the gene matches. CDR3 length equals 16 residues. The CDR3 DNA is TGTGCCAGCTCACGCCTGGGACAGGGGACCTACAATGAGCAGTTCTTC. Translation gives CASSRLGQGTYNEQFF.